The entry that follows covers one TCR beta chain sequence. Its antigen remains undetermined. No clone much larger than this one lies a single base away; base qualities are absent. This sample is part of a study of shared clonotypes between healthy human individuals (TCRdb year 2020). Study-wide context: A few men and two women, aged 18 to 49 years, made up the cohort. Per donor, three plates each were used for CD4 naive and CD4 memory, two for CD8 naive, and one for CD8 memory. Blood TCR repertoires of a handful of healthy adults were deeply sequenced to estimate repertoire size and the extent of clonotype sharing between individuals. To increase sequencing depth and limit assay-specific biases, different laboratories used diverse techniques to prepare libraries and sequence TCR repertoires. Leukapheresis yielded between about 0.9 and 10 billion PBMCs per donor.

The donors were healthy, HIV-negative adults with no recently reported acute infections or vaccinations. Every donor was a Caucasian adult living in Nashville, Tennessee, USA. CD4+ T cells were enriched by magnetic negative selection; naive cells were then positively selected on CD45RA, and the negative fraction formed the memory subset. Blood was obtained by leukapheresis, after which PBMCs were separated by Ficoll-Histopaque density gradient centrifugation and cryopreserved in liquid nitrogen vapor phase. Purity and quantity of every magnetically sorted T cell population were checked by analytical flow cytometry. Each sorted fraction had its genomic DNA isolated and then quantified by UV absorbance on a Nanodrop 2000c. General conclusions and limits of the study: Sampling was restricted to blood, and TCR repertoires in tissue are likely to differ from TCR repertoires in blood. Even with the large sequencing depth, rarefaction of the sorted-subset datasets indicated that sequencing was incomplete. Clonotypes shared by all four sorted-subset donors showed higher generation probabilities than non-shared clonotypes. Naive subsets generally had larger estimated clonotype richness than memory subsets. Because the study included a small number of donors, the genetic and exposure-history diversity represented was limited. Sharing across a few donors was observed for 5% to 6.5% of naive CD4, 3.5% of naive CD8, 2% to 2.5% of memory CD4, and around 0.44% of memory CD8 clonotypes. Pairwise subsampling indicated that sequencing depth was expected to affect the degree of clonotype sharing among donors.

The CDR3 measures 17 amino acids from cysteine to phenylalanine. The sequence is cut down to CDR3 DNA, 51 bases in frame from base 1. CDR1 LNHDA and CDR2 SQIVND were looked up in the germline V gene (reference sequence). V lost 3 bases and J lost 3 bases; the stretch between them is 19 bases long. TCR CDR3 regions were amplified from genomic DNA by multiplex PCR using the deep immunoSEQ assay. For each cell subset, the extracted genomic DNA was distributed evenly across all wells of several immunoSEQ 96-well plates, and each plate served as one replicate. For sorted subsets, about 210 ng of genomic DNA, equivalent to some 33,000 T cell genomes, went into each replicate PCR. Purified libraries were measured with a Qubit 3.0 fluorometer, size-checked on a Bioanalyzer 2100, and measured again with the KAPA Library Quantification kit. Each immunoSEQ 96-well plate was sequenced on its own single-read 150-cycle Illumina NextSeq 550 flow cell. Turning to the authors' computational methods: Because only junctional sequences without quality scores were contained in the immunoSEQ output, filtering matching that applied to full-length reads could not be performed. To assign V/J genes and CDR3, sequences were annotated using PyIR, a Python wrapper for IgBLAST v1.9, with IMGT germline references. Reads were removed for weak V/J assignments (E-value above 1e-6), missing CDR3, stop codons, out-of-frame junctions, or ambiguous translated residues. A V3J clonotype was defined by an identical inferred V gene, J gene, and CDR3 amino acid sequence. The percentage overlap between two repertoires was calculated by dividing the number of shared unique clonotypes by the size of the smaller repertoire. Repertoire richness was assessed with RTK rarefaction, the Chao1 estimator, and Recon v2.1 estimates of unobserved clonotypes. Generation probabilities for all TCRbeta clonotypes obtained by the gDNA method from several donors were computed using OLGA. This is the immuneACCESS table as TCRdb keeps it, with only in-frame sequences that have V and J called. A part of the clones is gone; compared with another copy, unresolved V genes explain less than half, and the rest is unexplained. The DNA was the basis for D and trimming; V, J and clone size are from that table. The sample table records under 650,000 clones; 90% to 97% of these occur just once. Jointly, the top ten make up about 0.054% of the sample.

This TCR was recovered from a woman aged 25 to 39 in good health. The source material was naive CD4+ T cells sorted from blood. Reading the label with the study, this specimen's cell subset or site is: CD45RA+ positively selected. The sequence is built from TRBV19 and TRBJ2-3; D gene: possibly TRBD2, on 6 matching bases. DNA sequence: TGTGCCAGTAGTATTTGGAGGGTCGGCCTAGCGACAGATACGCAGTATTTT. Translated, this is CASSIWRVGLATDTQYF.